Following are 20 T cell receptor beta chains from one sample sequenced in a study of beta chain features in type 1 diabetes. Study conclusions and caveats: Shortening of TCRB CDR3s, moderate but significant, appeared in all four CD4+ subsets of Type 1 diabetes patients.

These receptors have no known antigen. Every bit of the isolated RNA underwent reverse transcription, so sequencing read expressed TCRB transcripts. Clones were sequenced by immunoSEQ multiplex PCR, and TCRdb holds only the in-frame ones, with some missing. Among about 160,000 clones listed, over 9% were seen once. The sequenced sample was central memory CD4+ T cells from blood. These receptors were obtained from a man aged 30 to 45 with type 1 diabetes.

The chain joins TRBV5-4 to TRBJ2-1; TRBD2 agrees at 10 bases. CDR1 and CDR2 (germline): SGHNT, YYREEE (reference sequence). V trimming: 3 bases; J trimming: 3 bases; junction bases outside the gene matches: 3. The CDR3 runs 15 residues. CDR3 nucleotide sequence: TGTGCCAGCAGCTACCGACTAGCGGGCTACAATGAGCAGTTCTTC. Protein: CASSYRLAGYNEQFF.

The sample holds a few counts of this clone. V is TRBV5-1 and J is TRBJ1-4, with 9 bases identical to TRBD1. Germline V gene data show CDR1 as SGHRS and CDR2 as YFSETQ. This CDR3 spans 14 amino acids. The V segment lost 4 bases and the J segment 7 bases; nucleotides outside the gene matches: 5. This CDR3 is CASSQQGAGEKLFF. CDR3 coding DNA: TGCGCCAGCAGCCAACAGGGGGCAGGTGAAAAACTGTTTTTT.

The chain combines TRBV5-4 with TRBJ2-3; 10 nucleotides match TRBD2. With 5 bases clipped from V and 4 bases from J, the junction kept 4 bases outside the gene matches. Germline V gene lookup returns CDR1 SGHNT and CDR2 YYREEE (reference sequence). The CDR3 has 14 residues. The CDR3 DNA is TGTGCCAGCAGAGTTAGCGGGAGGTCAGATACGCAGTATTTT. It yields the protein CASRVSGRSDTQYF.

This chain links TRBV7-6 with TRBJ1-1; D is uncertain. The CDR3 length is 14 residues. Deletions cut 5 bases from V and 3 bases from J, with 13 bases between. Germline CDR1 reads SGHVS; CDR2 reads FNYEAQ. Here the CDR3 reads CASSPYTVDTEAFF. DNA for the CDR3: TGTGCCAGCAGCCCATACACAGTGGACACTGAAGCTTTCTTT.

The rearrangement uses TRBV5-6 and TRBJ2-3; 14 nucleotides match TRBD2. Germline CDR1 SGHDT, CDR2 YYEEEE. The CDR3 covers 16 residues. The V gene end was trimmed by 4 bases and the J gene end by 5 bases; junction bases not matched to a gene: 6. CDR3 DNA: TGTGCCAGCAGCCTGCGACTAGCGGGAGGGCTAGATACGCAGTATTTT. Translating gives CASSLRLAGGLDTQYF.

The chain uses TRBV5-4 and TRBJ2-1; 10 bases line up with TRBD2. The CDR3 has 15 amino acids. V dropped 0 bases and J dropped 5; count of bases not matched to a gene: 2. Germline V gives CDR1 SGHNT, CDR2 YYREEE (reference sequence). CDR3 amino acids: CASSLELAGDNEQFF. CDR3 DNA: TGTGCCAGCAGCTTGGAGCTAGCGGGGGACAATGAGCAGTTCTTC.

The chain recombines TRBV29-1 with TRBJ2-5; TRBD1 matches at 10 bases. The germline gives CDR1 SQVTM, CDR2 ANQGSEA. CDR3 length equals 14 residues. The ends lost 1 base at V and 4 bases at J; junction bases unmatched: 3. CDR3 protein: CSVEGGTGAETQYF. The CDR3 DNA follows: TGCAGCGTTGAAGGAGGGACAGGGGCAGAGACCCAGTACTTC. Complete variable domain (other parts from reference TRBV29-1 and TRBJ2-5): SAVISQKPSRDICQRGTSLTIQCQVDSQVTMMFWYRQQPGQSLTLIATANQGSEATYESGFVIDKFPISRPNLTFSTLTVSNMSPEDSSIYLCSVEGGTGAETQYFGPGTRLLVL.

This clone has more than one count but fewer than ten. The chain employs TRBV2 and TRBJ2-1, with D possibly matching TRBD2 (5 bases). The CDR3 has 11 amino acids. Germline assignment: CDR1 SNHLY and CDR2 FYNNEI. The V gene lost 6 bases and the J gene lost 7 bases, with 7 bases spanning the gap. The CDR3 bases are TGTGCCAGCAGGTCGGGGAATGAGCAGTTCTTC. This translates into CASRSGNEQFF.

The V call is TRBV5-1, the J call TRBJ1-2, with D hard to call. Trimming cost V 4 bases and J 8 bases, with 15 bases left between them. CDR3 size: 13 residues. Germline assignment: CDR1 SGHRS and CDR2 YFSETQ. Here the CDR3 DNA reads TGCGCCAGCAGCAGGATCCCCAGCGAGGGCTACACCTTC. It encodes CASSRIPSEGYTF. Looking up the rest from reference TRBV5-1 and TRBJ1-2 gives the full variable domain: KAGVTQTPRYLIKTRGQQVTLSCSPISGHRSVSWYQQTPGQGLQFLFEYFSETQRNKGNFPGRFSGRQFSNSRSEMNVSTLELGDSALYLCASSRIPSEGYTFGSGTRLTVV.

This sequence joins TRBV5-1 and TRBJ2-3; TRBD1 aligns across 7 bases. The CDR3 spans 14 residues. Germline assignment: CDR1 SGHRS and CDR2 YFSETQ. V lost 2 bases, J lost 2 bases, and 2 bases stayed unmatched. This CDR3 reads CASSFGQDTDTQYF. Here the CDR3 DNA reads TGCGCCAGCAGCTTCGGACAGGACACAGATACGCAGTATTTT.

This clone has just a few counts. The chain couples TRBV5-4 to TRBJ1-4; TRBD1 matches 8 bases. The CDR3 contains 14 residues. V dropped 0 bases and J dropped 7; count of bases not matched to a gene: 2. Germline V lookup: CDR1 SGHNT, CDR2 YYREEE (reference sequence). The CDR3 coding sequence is TGTGCCAGCAGCTTGGGGACAGGGACTGAAAAACTGTTTTTT. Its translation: CASSLGTGTEKLFF.

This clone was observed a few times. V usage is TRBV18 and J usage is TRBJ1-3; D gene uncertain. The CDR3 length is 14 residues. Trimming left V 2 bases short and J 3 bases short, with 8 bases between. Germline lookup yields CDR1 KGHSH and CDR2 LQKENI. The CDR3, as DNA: TGTGCCAGCTCACCAGTGGGAGATGGAAACACCATATATTTT. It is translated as CASSPVGDGNTIYF.

The CDR3 loop is CASRTPYWEGTQYF. Here the CDR3 DNA reads TGTGCCAGCAGGACCCCTTATTGGGAGGGGACCCAGTACTTC. The J gene is TRBJ2-5, the V gene TRBV6-4; 7 bases are shared with TRBD2. The V segment lost 6 bases and the J segment 7 bases; nucleotides outside the gene matches: 11. The CDR3 extends over 14 amino acids. Germline V gene data show CDR1 as MRHNA and CDR2 as SNTAGT.

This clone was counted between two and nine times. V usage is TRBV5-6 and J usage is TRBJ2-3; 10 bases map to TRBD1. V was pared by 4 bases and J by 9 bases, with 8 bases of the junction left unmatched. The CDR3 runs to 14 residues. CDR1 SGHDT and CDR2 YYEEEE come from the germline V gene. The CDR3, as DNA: TGTGCCAGCAGCCCAGCGACAGGGGGCGGAACGCAGTATTTT. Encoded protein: CASSPATGGGTQYF.

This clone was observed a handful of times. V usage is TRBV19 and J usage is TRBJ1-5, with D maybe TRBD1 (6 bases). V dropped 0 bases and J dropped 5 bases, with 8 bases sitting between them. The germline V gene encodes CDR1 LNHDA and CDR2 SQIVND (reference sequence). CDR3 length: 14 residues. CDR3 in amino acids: CASSIEGGHQPQHF. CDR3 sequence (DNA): TGTGCCAGTAGTATAGAAGGGGGTCATCAGCCCCAGCATTTT.

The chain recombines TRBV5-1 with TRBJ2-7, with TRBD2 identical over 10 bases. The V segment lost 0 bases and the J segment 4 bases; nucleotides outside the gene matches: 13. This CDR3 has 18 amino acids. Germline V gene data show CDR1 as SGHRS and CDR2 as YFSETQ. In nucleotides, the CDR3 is TGCGCCAGCAGCTTGGCCCCCAGGGGGACTAGCGAGAAGTACGAGCAGTACTTC. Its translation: CASSLAPRGTSEKYEQYF.

In DNA form, the CDR3 reads TGTGCCAGCAGCTTTGACGCATCGAGGGTCTACGAGCAGTACTTC. It encodes CASSFDASRVYEQYF. The chain links TRBV5-4 to TRBJ2-7, with D possibly matching TRBD2 (5 bases). Trimming removed 2 bases at V and 3 bases at J, with 15 bases between. The CDR3 loop spans 15 amino acids. Germline V gene data show CDR1 as SGHNT and CDR2 as YYREEE (reference sequence). The full variable domain, in which reference TRBV5-4 and TRBJ2-7 provide the parts outside the CDR3, is ETGVTQSPTHLIKTRGQQVTLRCSSQSGHNTVSWYQQALGQGPQFIFQYYREEENGRGNFPPRFSGLQFPNYSSELNVNALELDDSALYLCASSFDASRVYEQYFGPGTRLTVT.

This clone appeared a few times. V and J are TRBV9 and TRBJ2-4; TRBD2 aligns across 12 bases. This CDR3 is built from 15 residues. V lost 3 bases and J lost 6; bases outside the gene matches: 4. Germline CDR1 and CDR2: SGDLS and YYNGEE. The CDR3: CASSGGGLAGNIQYF. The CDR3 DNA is TGTGCCAGCAGCGGCGGGGGACTAGCGGGAAACATTCAGTACTTC.

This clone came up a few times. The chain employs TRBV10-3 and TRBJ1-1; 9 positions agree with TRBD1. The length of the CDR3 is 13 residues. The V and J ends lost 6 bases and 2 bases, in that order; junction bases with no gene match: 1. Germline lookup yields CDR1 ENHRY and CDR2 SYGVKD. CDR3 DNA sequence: TGTGCCATCAGGGGACAGGGAAACACTGAAGCTTTCTTT. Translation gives CAIRGQGNTEAFF.

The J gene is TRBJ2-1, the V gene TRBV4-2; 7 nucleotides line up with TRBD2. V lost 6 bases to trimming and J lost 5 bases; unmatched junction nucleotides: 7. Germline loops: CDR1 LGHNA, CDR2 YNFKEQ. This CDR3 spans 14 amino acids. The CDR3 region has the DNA TGTGCCAGCAGTCGGCGGGAGTCACACAATGAGCAGTTCTTC. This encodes CASSRRESHNEQFF.